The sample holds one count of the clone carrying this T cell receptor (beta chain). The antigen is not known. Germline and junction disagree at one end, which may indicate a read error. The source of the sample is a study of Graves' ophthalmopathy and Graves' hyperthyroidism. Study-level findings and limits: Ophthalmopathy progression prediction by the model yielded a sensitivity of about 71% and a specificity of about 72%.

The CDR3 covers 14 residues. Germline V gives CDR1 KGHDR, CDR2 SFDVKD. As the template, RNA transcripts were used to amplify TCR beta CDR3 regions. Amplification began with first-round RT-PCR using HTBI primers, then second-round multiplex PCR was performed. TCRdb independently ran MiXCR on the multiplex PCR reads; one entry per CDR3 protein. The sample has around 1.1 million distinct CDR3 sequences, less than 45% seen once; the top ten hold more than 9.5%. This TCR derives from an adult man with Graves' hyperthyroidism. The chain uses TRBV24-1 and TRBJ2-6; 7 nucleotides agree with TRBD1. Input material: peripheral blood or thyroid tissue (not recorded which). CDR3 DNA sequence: TGTGCCACCAGTGAGCCAACAGGGGCGAACGTCCTGACTTTC. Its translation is CATSEPTGANVLTF.